The 14 T cell receptor beta chains reported below all come from one sample, sequenced in a study of CD8 T cells in ankylosing spondylitis. TCRdb re-called the 5' RACE reads through MiXCR, storing one row per CDR3 protein. The sample holds tens of thousands of distinct CDR3 sequences, under 30% seen once. The sequenced material came from blood, either unsorted or a sorted T cell fraction (not recorded which). The source of these receptors is a male donor with ankylosing spondylitis or in good health (not recorded which).

This clonotype was detected a few times. J is TRBJ1-1 and V is TRBV7-3; tentative D call: TRBD1 (5 bases). The CDR3 covers 15 residues. V lost 5 bases and J 1 base, leaving 14 bases between the germline ends. Germline V gene data show CDR1 as SGHTA and CDR2 as FQGTGA. The CDR3 DNA reads TGTGCCAGCAGCCCAAACGTGGGGGGGAACACTGAAGCTTTCTTT. The encoded protein is CASSPNVGGNTEAFF. Full variable domain (rest looked up from reference TRBV7-3 and TRBJ1-1): GAGVSQTPSNKVTEKGKYVELRCDPISGHTALYWYRQSLGQGPEFLIYFQGTGAADDSGLPNDRFFAVRPEGSVSTLKIQRTERGDSAVYLCASSPNVGGNTEAFFGQGTRLTVV.

The chain is built from TRBV27 and TRBJ2-7; TRBD1 aligns across 7 bases. Per germline, CDR1 MNHEY and CDR2 SMNVEV (reference sequence). The CDR3 is 15 amino acids. V lost 2 bases, J lost 1 base, and 5 bases stayed unmatched. This CDR3 is CASSLTPGGSYEQYF. The CDR3 DNA reads as TGTGCCAGCAGTTTAACCCCAGGGGGATCCTACGAGCAGTACTTC.

The chain combines TRBV7-9 with TRBJ1-5; D uncertain. The CDR3 covers 16 residues. V gave up 4 bases and J gave up 6 bases, with 19 bases separating them. CDR1 is SEHNR and CDR2 is FQNEAQ in the germline V gene (reference sequence). Here the CDR3 DNA reads TGTGCCAGCAGCTCGGGCACTCACTTAATGGGTCAGCCCCAGCATTTT. Protein: CASSSGTHLMGQPQHF.

A few counts support this clonotype. The rearrangement uses TRBV20-1 and TRBJ2-3, with 10 bases identical to TRBD2. Germline CDR1 and CDR2: DFQATT and SNEGSKA (reference sequence). CDR3 size: 17 residues. The trim removed 7 bases at V and 2 bases at J, leaving 15 bases unmatched. The CDR3 region has the DNA TGCAGTGGGGGAATTGGGGCTAGCGGGGGTTCCACAGATACGCAGTATTTT. Translation gives CSGGIGASGGSTDTQYF.

The chain has TRBV12-3 or TRBV12-4 and TRBJ2-2; D remains unclear. Trimming took off 3 bases at V and 7 bases at J, with 18 bases between the two ends. The length of the CDR3 is 16 residues. The CDR3 DNA follows: TGTGCCAGCAGTTTCTATAGGATCGACCAGAGCGGGGAGCTGTTTTTT. Translation gives CASSFYRIDQSGELFF.

The J gene is TRBJ1-2, the V gene TRBV5-1; 8 nucleotides agree with TRBD1. Trimming cost V 0 bases and J 6 bases; bases outside gene matches: 4. Germline V gives CDR1 SGHRS, CDR2 YFSETQ. The CDR3 runs to 14 residues. The CDR3 region has the DNA TGCGCCAGCAGCTTGGCAGGGGGCGCTGATGGCTACACCTTC. It is translated as CASSLAGGADGYTF.

The chain recombines TRBV3-1 with TRBJ2-5; no reliable D call. Trimming left V 0 bases short and J 2 bases short, with 7 bases between. Per germline, CDR1 LGHDT and CDR2 YNNKEL (reference sequence). The CDR3 extends over 14 amino acids. Written as DNA, the CDR3 is TGTGCCAGCAGCCAAGAATTGCAGCAAGAGACCCAGTACTTC. Protein sequence: CASSQELQQETQYF.

This clonotype has just a few counts. The chain uses TRBV24-1 and TRBJ1-4, with D uncertain. The CDR3 covers 19 residues. The V and J ends lost 0 bases and 1 base respectively, with 17 bases between them. The germline gives CDR1 KGHDR, CDR2 SFDVKD. Here the CDR3 reads CATSDLFRLEVVTNEKLFF. The DNA of the CDR3 is TGTGCCACCAGTGATTTGTTCCGCCTTGAGGTCGTAACTAATGAAAAACTGTTTTTT.

This clonotype was observed a handful of times. This chain connects TRBV12-3 or TRBV12-4 to TRBJ2-2, with a tentative D call TRBD1 (5 bases). The CDR3 extends over 15 amino acids. V lost 3 bases and J 7 bases, leaving 15 bases between the germline ends. CDR3 amino acids: CASSFTSSGFGELFF. The CDR3 region has the DNA TGTGCCAGCAGTTTTACGTCCTCAGGGTTCGGGGAGCTGTTTTTT.

This clonotype was seen a few times. V and J are TRBV20-1 and TRBJ1-2; D not resolved. Trimming cost V 4 bases and J 3 bases, with 6 bases left between them. The CDR3 runs to 11 residues. Germline V lookup: CDR1 DFQATT, CDR2 SNEGSKA (reference sequence). Here the CDR3 reads CSAIGDYGYTF. CDR3 nucleotides: TGCAGTGCTATTGGAGACTATGGCTACACCTTC.

This clonotype is a singleton in its sample. V usage is TRBV12-3 or TRBV12-4 and J usage is TRBJ2-2; D unresolved. Deletions cut 3 bases from V and 6 bases from J, with 8 bases between. The CDR3 is 13 residues long. The CDR3 loop reads CASSFVNPGELFF. The CDR3 DNA is TGTGCCAGCAGTTTTGTAAACCCCGGGGAGCTGTTTTTT.

The J gene is TRBJ1-2, the V gene TRBV5-1; D is uncertain. V dropped 4 bases and J dropped 3 bases, with 22 bases sitting between them. The CDR3 contains 17 residues. Germline loops: CDR1 SGHRS, CDR2 YFSETQ. The CDR3 nucleotides are TGCGCCAGCAGCAGGGAGACTACTGAGTTTCGTCACTATGGCTACACCTTC. This sequence encodes CASSRETTEFRHYGYTF.

This clonotype was counted a few times. The chain couples TRBV7-2 to TRBJ2-7; possible D gene TRBD1, 5 bases. The V end was cut by 3 bases, the J end by 2 bases, with 8 bases between. In germline, CDR1 is SGHTA, CDR2 FQGNSA. This CDR3 contains 13 residues. CDR3 in amino acids: CASSLDTTYEQYV. The CDR3, as DNA: TGTGCCAGCAGCTTGGACACTACCTACGAGCAGTACGTC.

This clonotype has a handful of counts. The rearrangement links TRBV12-3 or TRBV12-4 to TRBJ1-1; 7 positions agree with TRBD1. With V trimmed by 5 bases and J by 7 bases, 1 base remained unmatched. The CDR3 length is 11 residues. The CDR3 loop reads CASSRGLEAFF. In nucleotides, the CDR3 is TGTGCCAGCAGTAGGGGGCTTGAAGCTTTCTTT.